A single sample gave rise to the 20 T cell receptor beta chains below, sequenced in a study of identical twins. A single record per CDR3 protein comes from TCRdb applying MiXCR to the 5' RACE reads. Altogether under 900,000 distinct CDR3 sequences are present, more than 9% being singletons, with the ten largest covering about 1.5%. The same data also contributed to another study, on yellow fever vaccine responses in identical twins.

Input material: PBMCs. These receptor sequences come from a woman in her late teens or twenties in good health.

The chain recombines TRBV7-6 with TRBJ2-1, with 8 bases matching TRBD2. Trimming removed 4 bases from V and 5 bases from J; junction bases left unmatched: 16. Germline values: CDR1 SGHVS, CDR2 FNYEAQ. This CDR3 region has 18 residues. CDR3 DNA sequence: TGTGCCAGCAGCTCCCCTTACGTTAGCGGGGCACGTAACAATGAGCAGTTCTTC. Amino acids: CASSSPYVSGARNNEQFF.

This clonotype was seen a handful of times. This rearrangement joins TRBV14 to TRBJ1-4; D gene unclear. V was cut by 8 bases and J by 8 bases, with 9 bases left in between. Germline CDR1 SGHDN, CDR2 FVKESK. CDR3 size: 11 residues. The CDR3 loop reads CASGLREKLFF. CDR3 DNA sequence: TGTGCCAGCGGTCTCAGGGAAAAACTGTTTTTT.

This rearrangement joins TRBV5-1 to TRBJ2-1; TRBD2 matches at 8 bases. CDR1 and CDR2 from the germline V gene are SGHRS and YFSETQ. The CDR3 has 14 residues. The V and J ends lost 2 bases and 10 bases, in that order; junction bases with no gene match: 8. The CDR3 loop is CASSLIGTSEEQFF. As DNA, the CDR3 is TGCGCCAGCAGCTTAATCGGGACTAGTGAGGAGCAGTTCTTC.

This clonotype was picked up a small number of times. The V and J genes are TRBV9 and TRBJ2-2, with 11 bases that match TRBD2. The V gene end was trimmed by 0 bases and the J gene end by 3 bases; junction bases not matched to a gene: 1. Germline V gene lookup returns CDR1 SGDLS and CDR2 YYNGEE. The length of the CDR3 is 16 residues. The CDR3 reads CASSVVSGRDTGELFF. The CDR3, as DNA: TGTGCCAGCAGCGTAGTTAGCGGGAGGGACACCGGGGAGCTGTTTTTT.

The chain links TRBV7-2 to TRBJ2-4; D is uncertain. The CDR3 loop spans 11 amino acids. V shed 2 bases and J shed 16 bases, with 12 bases lying between them. In germline, CDR1 is SGHTA, CDR2 FQGNSA. The DNA of the CDR3 is TGTGCCAGCAGCTTAATGGGCGAGCGTTACTTC. Its translation is CASSLMGERYF.

This clonotype was recorded many times. CDR3 DNA sequence: TGCGCCAGCAGCTTGGACGACAGGAACACCGGGGAGCTGTTTTTT. This encodes CASSLDDRNTGELFF. The rearrangement links TRBV5-1 to TRBJ2-2, with a tentative D call TRBD1 (5 bases). The ends were cut back, 0 bases at V and 1 base at J, with 7 bases in the middle. This CDR3 has 15 residues. Per germline, CDR1 SGHRS and CDR2 YFSETQ.

The chain employs TRBV27 and TRBJ2-3; 8 bases are shared with TRBD2. The CDR3 totals 17 residues. V shed 5 bases and J 3 bases; nucleotides not matched to a gene: 13. In germline, CDR1 is MNHEY, CDR2 SMNVEV (reference sequence). The CDR3 DNA is TGTGCCAGCAGTCTCCATCTAGCGGGCCCGGGGACAGATACGCAGTATTTT. It specifies CASSLHLAGPGTDTQYF.

The chain is built from TRBV6-5 and TRBJ2-5; D is ambiguous. The CDR3 sequence is 16 residues long. Germline CDR1 and CDR2: MNHEY and SVGAGI. Trimming removed 0 bases from V and 4 bases from J, with 15 bases in between. The CDR3 loop reads CASSYSISSRGETQYF. CDR3 nucleotides: TGTGCCAGCAGTTACTCGATATCCTCACGAGGAGAGACCCAGTACTTC.

V is TRBV6-1 and J is TRBJ2-2, with D perhaps TRBD2 (5 bases). Germline loops: CDR1 MNHNS, CDR2 SASEGT. CDR3 length: 14 residues. With 10 bases removed from V and 3 bases from J, the gap between germline ends came to 15 bases. The CDR3 DNA sequence: TGTGCCACCGGGGAAGAGGCACACACCGGGGAGCTGTTTTTT. It is translated as CATGEEAHTGELFF.

This clonotype has just a few counts. The V and J genes are TRBV7-2 and TRBJ2-3; D is possibly TRBD1 (6 bases). This CDR3 comprises 13 residues. Germline V CDR1 and CDR2: SGHTA, FQGNSA. V dropped 2 bases and J dropped 5 bases, with 8 bases sitting between them. CDR3 in amino acids: CASSLSGVDTQYF. In nucleotides, the CDR3 is TGTGCCAGCAGCTTATCAGGGGTAGATACGCAGTATTTT.

This clonotype showed up just a few times. V and J are TRBV20-1 and TRBJ2-3; 7 nucleotides align to TRBD1. Germline V gene data show CDR1 as DFQATT and CDR2 as SNEGSKA (reference sequence). The CDR3 length is 14 residues. Unmatched junction bases numbered 5, after V lost 0 bases and J lost 5 bases. The CDR3 DNA sequence: TGCAGTGCTAGAGATTGGCAGGGGGAAGATACGCAGTATTTT. Amino acids: CSARDWQGEDTQYF.

V is TRBV6-1 and J is TRBJ2-7, with 10 bases that match TRBD1. The CDR3 is made up of 13 amino acids. Trimming took 5 bases from V and 6 from J; bases not matched to a gene: 4. Germline V gene lookup returns CDR1 MNHNS and CDR2 SASEGT. CDR3 amino acids: CASSPGQGSEQYF. The DNA of the CDR3 is TGTGCCAGCAGTCCGGGACAGGGGTCCGAGCAGTACTTC.

This clonotype occurred a few times. V is TRBV11-1 and J is TRBJ2-3; 13 nucleotides align to TRBD2. The trim removed 5 bases at V and 5 bases at J, leaving 13 bases unmatched. Germline lookup yields CDR1 SGHAT and CDR2 FQDESV (reference sequence). CDR3 length: 18 residues. CDR3 nucleotides: TGTGCCAGCAGCCAAAGAGGGACTAGCGGGGCCCTGGGAGATACGCAGTATTTT. It is translated as CASSQRGTSGALGDTQYF. The full variable domain, its missing parts supplied by reference TRBV11-1 and TRBJ2-3, is EAEVAQSPRYKITEKSQAVAFWCDPISGHATLYWYRQILGQGPELLVQFQDESVVDDSQLPKDRFSAERLKGVDSTLKIQPAELGDSAMYLCASSQRGTSGALGDTQYFGPGTRLTVL.

The J gene is TRBJ2-5, the V gene TRBV7-9; D may be TRBD2 (5 bases). CDR1 is SEHNR, CDR2 FQNEAQ, per germline (reference sequence). Trimming removed 2 bases at V and 4 bases at J, with 14 bases between. This CDR3 contains 15 residues. CDR3 nucleotides: TGTGCCAGCAGCTTATCCGGGGTGGTGGGAGAGACCCAGTACTTC. Translated: CASSLSGVVGETQYF.

The V gene is TRBV6-1, the J gene TRBJ1-4; maybe TRBD1 (5 bases). The germline gives CDR1 MNHNS, CDR2 SASEGT. The CDR3 runs to 14 residues. V was pared by 6 bases and J by 4 bases, with 12 bases between. CDR3 bases: TGTGCCAGCAGCCCGGGACGGTTTAATGAAAAACTGTTTTTT. This codes for CASSPGRFNEKLFF.

V and J are TRBV2 and TRBJ2-7, with 9 bases matching TRBD1. The trim removed 6 bases at V and 7 bases at J, leaving 10 bases unmatched. This CDR3 region has 14 residues. The germline CDR1 and CDR2 sequences are SNHLY and FYNNEI. This chain's CDR3 is CASRTGGPLGEQYV. The CDR3 DNA is TGTGCCAGCAGAACAGGGGGCCCCCTAGGAGAGCAGTACGTC.

In its sample, this clonotype was seen many times. The chain is built from TRBV5-1 and TRBJ2-3; 7 nucleotides align to TRBD1. V was clipped by 2 bases and J by 4 bases; unmatched bases: 7. Germline loops: CDR1 SGHRS, CDR2 YFSETQ. This CDR3 region has 15 residues. In nucleotides, the CDR3 is TGCGCCAGCAGCTTACAACAGGGGCGCGCAGATACGCAGTATTTT. Its protein product is CASSLQQGRADTQYF.

This clonotype was counted a few times. The rearrangement joins TRBV5-6 to TRBJ1-5, with D maybe TRBD1 (5 bases). The germline V gene has CDR1 SGHDT and CDR2 YYEEEE. The CDR3 length is 15 residues. V was cut by 1 base and J by 7 bases, with 15 bases left in between. CDR3 sequence reads: CASSLQAVRDQPQHF. CDR3 bases: TGTGCCAGCAGCTTGCAGGCGGTCAGGGACCAGCCCCAGCATTTT.

This clonotype was observed a few times. The chain links TRBV6-2 or TRBV6-3 to TRBJ2-7, with D perhaps given as TRBD1 or TRBD2 (5 bases each). Germline CDR1 is MNHEY and CDR2 is SVGEGT. V lost 0 bases, J lost 0 bases, and 9 bases lay in between. This CDR3 spans 15 amino acids. As DNA, the CDR3 is TGTGCCAGCAGTTACTCGGGGGACGGCTCCTACGAGCAGTACGTC. It is translated as CASSYSGDGSYEQYV.

The V gene is TRBV2, the J gene TRBJ1-5; 8 bases agree with TRBD1. Per germline, CDR1 SNHLY and CDR2 FYNNEI. Trimming took 0 bases from V and 5 from J; bases not matched to a gene: 9. There are 17 residues in the CDR3. DNA of the CDR3: TGTGCCAGCAGTGAAGCGGGGGACAGGAGAATGCATCAGCCCCAGCATTTT. Its protein is CASSEAGDRRMHQPQHF.